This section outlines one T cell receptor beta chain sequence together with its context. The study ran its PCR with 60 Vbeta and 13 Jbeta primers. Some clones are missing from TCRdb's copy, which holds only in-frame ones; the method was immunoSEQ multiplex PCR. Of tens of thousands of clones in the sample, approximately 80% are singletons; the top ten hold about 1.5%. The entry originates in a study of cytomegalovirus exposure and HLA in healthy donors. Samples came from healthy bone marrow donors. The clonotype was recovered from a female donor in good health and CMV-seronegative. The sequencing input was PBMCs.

CDR3 region: CASSSGQGDEKLFF. The CDR3 DNA is TGTGCCAGCAGCTCGGGACAGGGAGATGAAAAACTGTTTTTT. The chain links TRBV7-2 to TRBJ1-4, with 9 bases identical to TRBD1. The CDR3 contains 14 residues. Germline V CDR1 and CDR2: SGHTA, FQGNSA. After removal of 4 bases from V and 6 bases from J, the junction contained 3 bases not matched to a gene.